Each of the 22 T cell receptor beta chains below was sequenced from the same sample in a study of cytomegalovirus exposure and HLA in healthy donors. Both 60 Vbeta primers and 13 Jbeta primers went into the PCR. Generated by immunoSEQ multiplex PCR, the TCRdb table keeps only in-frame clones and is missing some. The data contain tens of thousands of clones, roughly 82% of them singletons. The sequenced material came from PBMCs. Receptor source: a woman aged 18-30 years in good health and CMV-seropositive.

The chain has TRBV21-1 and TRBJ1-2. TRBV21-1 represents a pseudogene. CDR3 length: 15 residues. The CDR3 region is CASSWGGEMDKGYTF. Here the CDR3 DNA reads TGTGCCAGCAGCTGGGGGGGGGAGATGGATAAGGGCTACACCTTC.

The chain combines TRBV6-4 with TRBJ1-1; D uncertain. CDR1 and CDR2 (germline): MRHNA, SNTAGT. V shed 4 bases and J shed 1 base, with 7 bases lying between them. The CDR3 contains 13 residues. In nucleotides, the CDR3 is TGTGCCAGCAGTGCCACACAGAACACTGAAGCTTTCTTT. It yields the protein CASSATQNTEAFF.

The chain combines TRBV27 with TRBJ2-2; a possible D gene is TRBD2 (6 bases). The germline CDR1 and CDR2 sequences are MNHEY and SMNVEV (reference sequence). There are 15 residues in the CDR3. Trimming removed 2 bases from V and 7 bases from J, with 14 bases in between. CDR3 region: CASSLGRPGSGELFF. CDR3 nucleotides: TGTGCCAGCAGTTTAGGGCGACCCGGGAGCGGGGAGCTGTTTTTT.

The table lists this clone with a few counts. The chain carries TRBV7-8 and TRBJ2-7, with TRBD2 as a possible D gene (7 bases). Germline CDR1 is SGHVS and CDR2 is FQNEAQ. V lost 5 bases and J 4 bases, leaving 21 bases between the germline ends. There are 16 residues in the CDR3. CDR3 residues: CASSAPGGGGAYEQYF. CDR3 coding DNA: TGTGCCAGCAGCGCACCGGGGGGCGGCGGGGCGTACGAGCAGTACTTC.

The CDR3 DNA sequence: TGTGCCAGCAGTACTAGCGGGGGTAGCTCCTACAATGAGCAGTTCTTC. Protein sequence: CASSTSGGSSYNEQFF. The V and J genes are TRBV28 and TRBJ2-1; 11 bases align to TRBD2. The length of the CDR3 is 16 residues. V was clipped by 5 bases and J by 0 bases; unmatched bases: 3. Germline V gene sequence: CDR1 MDHEN, CDR2 SYDVKM. Based on the CDR3 plus reference TRBV28 and TRBJ2-1, the full variable domain is DVKVTQSSRYLVKRTGEKVFLECVQDMDHENMFWYRQDPGLGLRLIYFSYDVKMKEKGDIPEGYSVSREKKERFSLILESASTNQTSMYLCASSTSGGSSYNEQFFGPGTRLTVL.

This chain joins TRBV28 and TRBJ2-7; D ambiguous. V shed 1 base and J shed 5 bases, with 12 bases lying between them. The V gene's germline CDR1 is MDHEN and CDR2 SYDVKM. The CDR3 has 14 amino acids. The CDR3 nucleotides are TGTGCCAGCAGTTTATCATTATTCAGTCACGAGCAGTACTTC. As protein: CASSLSLFSHEQYF.

CDR3 DNA: TGTGCCTGGAGTCACTCAGTGGGGGGGGGTGAAAAACTGTTTTTT. Its protein product is CAWSHSVGGGEKLFF. V is TRBV30 and J is TRBJ1-4, with D possibly being TRBD1 (5 bases). Trimming removed 2 bases from V and 7 bases from J, with 17 bases in between. The CDR3 spans 15 residues. Per germline, CDR1 GTSNPN and CDR2 SVGIG (reference sequence).

The chain's CDR3 is CASSPGTSGSTWGNEQFF. The DNA for the CDR3 is TGTGCCAGTAGTCCCGGGACTAGCGGGAGTACTTGGGGCAATGAGCAGTTCTTC. The rearrangement links TRBV19 to TRBJ2-1, with TRBD2 matching over 14 bases. Trimming took 5 bases from V and 6 from J; bases not matched to a gene: 12. CDR3 length equals 18 residues. The germline V gene has CDR1 LNHDA and CDR2 SQIVND (reference sequence).

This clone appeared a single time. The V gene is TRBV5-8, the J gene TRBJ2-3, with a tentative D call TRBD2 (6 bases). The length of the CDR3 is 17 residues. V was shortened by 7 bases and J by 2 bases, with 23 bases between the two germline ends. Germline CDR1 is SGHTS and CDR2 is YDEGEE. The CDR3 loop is CASPHARTNPSTDTQYF. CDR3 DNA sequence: TGTGCCAGCCCCCACGCCAGGACTAATCCGTCCACAGATACGCAGTATTTT.

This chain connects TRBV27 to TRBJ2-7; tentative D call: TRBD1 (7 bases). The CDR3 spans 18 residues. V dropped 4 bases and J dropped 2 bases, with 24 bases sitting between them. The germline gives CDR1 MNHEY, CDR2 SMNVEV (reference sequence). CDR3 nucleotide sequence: TGTGCCAGCAGTTCCCCTGGAGGGGGCGGTAGGAAGGCCTACGAGCAGTACTTC. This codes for CASSSPGGGGRKAYEQYF.

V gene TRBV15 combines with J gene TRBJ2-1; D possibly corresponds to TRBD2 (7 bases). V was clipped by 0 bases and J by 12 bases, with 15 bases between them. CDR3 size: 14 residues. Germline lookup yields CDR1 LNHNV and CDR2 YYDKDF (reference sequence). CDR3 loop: CATSRDKGGGVQFF. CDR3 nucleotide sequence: TGTGCCACCAGCAGAGATAAGGGGGGAGGGGTGCAGTTCTTC.

The CDR3 is CASSQDVRGTYEQYF. CDR3 nucleotide sequence: TGCGCCAGCAGCCAAGATGTGAGGGGGACCTACGAGCAGTACTTC. The chain uses TRBV4-3 and TRBJ2-7; tentatively, D is TRBD1 (6 bases). Germline assignment: CDR1 LGHNA and CDR2 YSLEER. Trimming took off 0 bases at V and 2 bases at J, with 11 bases between the two ends. CDR3 length: 15 amino acids.

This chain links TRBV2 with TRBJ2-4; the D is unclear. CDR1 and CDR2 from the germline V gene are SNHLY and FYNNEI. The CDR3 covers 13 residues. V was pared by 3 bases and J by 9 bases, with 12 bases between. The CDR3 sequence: CASSESEYAIQYF. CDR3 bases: TGTGCCAGCAGTGAGTCCGAGTATGCCATTCAGTACTTC.

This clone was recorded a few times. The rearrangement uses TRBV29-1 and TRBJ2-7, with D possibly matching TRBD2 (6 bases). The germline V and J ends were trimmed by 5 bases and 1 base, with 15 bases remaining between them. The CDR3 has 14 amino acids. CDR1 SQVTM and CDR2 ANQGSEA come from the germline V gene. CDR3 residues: CSVSGQDSSYEQYF. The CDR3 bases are TGCAGCGTTAGCGGGCAGGACTCATCCTACGAGCAGTACTTC.

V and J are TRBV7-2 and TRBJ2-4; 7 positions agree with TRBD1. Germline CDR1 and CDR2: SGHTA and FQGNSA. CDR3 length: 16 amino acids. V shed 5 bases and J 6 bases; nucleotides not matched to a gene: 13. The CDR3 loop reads CASSITGAYSGNIQYF. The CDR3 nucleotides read TGTGCCAGCAGCATTACAGGGGCCTACTCTGGAAACATTCAGTACTTC.

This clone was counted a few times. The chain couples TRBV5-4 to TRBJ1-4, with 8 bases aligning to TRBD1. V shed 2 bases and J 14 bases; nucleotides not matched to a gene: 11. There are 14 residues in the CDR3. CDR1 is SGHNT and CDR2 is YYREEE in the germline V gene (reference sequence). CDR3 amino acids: CASSLRGGTGGLFF. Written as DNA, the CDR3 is TGTGCCAGCAGCTTAAGAGGTGGGACAGGAGGTCTGTTTTTT.

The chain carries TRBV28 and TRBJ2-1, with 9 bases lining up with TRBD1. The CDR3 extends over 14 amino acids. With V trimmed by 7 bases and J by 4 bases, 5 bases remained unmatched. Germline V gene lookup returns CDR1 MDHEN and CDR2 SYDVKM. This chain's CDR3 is CASIPTGGYNEQFF. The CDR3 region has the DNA TGTGCCAGCATCCCGACAGGGGGTTACAATGAGCAGTTCTTC.

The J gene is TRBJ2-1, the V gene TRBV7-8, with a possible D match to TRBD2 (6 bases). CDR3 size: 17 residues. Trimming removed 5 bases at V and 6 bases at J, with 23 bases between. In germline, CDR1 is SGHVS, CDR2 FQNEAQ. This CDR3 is CASSHGVGRGEGNEQFF. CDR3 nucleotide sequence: TGTGCCAGCAGCCACGGCGTAGGGCGGGGAGAAGGCAATGAGCAGTTCTTC.

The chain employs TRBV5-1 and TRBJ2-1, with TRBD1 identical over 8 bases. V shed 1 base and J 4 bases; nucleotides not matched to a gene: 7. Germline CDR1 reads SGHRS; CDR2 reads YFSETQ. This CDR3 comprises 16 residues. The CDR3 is CASSLWGQETYNEQFF. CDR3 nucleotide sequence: TGCGCCAGCAGCTTGTGGGGACAGGAAACATACAATGAGCAGTTCTTC.

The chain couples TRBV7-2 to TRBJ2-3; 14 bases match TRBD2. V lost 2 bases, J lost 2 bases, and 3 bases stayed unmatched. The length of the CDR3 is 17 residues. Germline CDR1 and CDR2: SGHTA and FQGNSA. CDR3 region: CASSLTGLAGDTDTQYF. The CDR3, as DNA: TGTGCCAGCAGCTTAACGGGACTAGCGGGGGACACAGATACGCAGTATTTT.

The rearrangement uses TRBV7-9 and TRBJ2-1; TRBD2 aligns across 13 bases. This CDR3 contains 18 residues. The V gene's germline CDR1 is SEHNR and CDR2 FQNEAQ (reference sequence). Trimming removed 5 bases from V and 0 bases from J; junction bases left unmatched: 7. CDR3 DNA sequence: TGTGCCAGCAGCCCGAGACTAGCGGGGGGTTTCTCCTACAATGAGCAGTTCTTC. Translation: CASSPRLAGGFSYNEQFF.

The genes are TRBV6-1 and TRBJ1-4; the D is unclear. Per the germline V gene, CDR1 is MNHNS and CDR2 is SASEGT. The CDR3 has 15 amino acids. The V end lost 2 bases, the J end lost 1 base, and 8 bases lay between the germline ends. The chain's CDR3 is CASSELGRTNEKLFF. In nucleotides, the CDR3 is TGTGCCAGCAGTGAACTGGGCAGAACTAATGAAAAACTGTTTTTT.